Listed below are T cell receptor beta chains from one sample, sequenced in a study of cytomegalovirus exposure and HLA in healthy donors. Clones were sequenced by immunoSEQ multiplex PCR, and TCRdb holds only the in-frame ones, with some missing. Of approximately 99,000 clones detected, 70% to 80% appear once; the ten largest clones hold over 2.5%. Sequencing input: PBMCs. These TCRs come from a male donor in good health and CMV-seropositive. Each CDR3 is given with its conserved first and last residue. The order of the fields is clone size, V gene, CDR3 length, D gene, J gene, CDR3 DNA, CDR3 protein. A D gene is named only where the DNA matches it firmly. Size values are once, few and many counts, or a class for expanded clones, and some rows have none.

size: -; V: TRBV30; length: 16; D: TRBD1; J: TRBJ2-2; DNA: TGTGCCTGGAGTGCCCGGGACAGGGGTAGGTCCGGGGAGCTGTTTTTT; CDR3: CAWSARDRGRSGELFF
size: -; V: TRBV27; length: 14; D: TRBD1; J: TRBJ1-2; DNA: TGTGCCAGCAGTTCCGCGACAGGGGACTATGGCTACACCTTC; CDR3: CASSSATGDYGYTF
size: -; V: TRBV7-8; length: 14; D: TRBD2; J: TRBJ2-7; DNA: TGTGCCAGCAGCTGGGAGGGGACGGGCTACGAGCAGTACTTC; CDR3: CASSWEGTGYEQYF
size: -; V: TRBV7-9; length: 14; D: -; J: TRBJ2-7; DNA: TGTGCCAGCAGCTTAGTCTCTAGTTCTTACGAGCAGTACTTC; CDR3: CASSLVSSSYEQYF
size: -; V: TRBV4-1; length: 16; D: -; J: TRBJ1-5; DNA: TGCGCCAGCAGCCGGGGCACAGTCCGGGGCAATCAGCCCCAGCATTTT; CDR3: CASSRGTVRGNQPQHF
size: -; V: TRBV5-4; length: 15; D: TRBD1; J: TRBJ1-2; DNA: TGTGCCAGCAGCTTGGGAGGGGGCAGGGGATATGGCTACACCTTC; CDR3: CASSLGGGRGYGYTF
size: -; V: TRBV30; length: 14; D: -; J: TRBJ1-5; DNA: TGTGCCTGGAACTCCAGGGGCGGAGGTCAGCCCCAGCATTTT; CDR3: CAWNSRGGGQPQHF
size: -; V: TRBV7-8; length: 12; D: -; J: TRBJ2-1; DNA: TGTGCCAGCAGCTTAGGAGGCGGTGAGCAGTTCTTC; CDR3: CASSLGGGEQFF
size: few; V: TRBV27; length: 13; D: TRBD1; J: TRBJ1-2; DNA: TGTGCCAGCAGTCCACAGGGGAACTATGGCTACACCTTC; CDR3: CASSPQGNYGYTF
size: -; V: TRBV18; length: 15; D: -; J: TRBJ1-2; DNA: TGTGCCAGCTCAAAGACGCGGAGCCTGAACTATGGCTACACCTTC; CDR3: CASSKTRSLNYGYTF
size: -; V: TRBV7-2; length: 15; D: TRBD1; J: TRBJ1-3; DNA: TGTGCCAGCAGCCTACGAGGACAGGGAAGAAACACCATATATTTT; CDR3: CASSLRGQGRNTIYF
size: once; V: TRBV5-1; length: 14; D: TRBD1; J: TRBJ1-5; DNA: TGCGCCAGCAGCTTGACAGGGGACAATCAGCCCCAGCATTTT; CDR3: CASSLTGDNQPQHF
size: -; V: TRBV7-2; length: 14; D: TRBD1; J: TRBJ1-6; DNA: TGTGCCAGCACCCGGGACAGCCCAAATTCACCCCTCCACTTT; CDR3: CASTRDSPNSPLHF
size: -; V: TRBV7-9; length: 15; D: -; J: TRBJ1-6; DNA: TGTGCCAGCAGCCCTTCTGACAGCGTAAATTCACCCCTCCACTTT; CDR3: CASSPSDSVNSPLHF
size: few; V: TRBV18; length: 13; D: -; J: TRBJ2-7; DNA: TGTGCCAGCTCACCGATGGAACAGGGTGAGCAGTACTTC; CDR3: CASSPMEQGEQYF
size: -; V: TRBV5-1; length: 14; D: TRBD1; J: TRBJ1-1; DNA: TGCGCCAGCTTATCGGCGACAGGGGGGACTGAAGCTTTCTTT; CDR3: CASLSATGGTEAFF
size: -; V: TRBV5-4; length: 14; D: TRBD1; J: TRBJ1-2; DNA: TGTGCCAGCAGCCCCCGGGACAGGGGGAATGGCTACACCTTC; CDR3: CASSPRDRGNGYTF
size: -; V: TRBV7-6; length: 16; D: TRBD2; J: TRBJ2-5; DNA: TGTGCCAGCAGCTTAGAGCTGCGGGGGGGCCGCGAGACCCAGTACTTC; CDR3: CASSLELRGGRETQYF
size: -; V: TRBV19; length: 14; D: -; J: TRBJ2-3; DNA: TGTGCCAGTACCGAAGCTATCAGCACAGATACGCAGTATTTT; CDR3: CASTEAISTDTQYF
size: -; V: TRBV30; length: 14; D: TRBD1; J: TRBJ2-3; DNA: TGTGCCTGGAGTGGGACAGGGAGGACAGATACGCAGTATTTT; CDR3: CAWSGTGRTDTQYF
size: -; V: TRBV2; length: 13; D: TRBD2; J: TRBJ2-5; DNA: TGTGCCTCCGGACTAGCCTCCCAAGAGACCCAGTACTTC; CDR3: CASGLASQETQYF
size: -; V: TRBV10-1; length: 17; D: -; J: TRBJ2-1; DNA: TGCGCCAGCAGTGAGTTAGATCCGGGGGTGTGTCACAATGAGCAGTTCTTC; CDR3: CASSELDPGVCHNEQFF
size: -; V: TRBV7-9; length: 13; D: -; J: TRBJ1-6; DNA: TGTGCCAGCAGCCCAGGTCGCTTTGAACCCCTCCACTTT; CDR3: CASSPGRFEPLHF
size: -; V: TRBV4-1; length: 15; D: -; J: TRBJ1-2; DNA: TGCGCCAGCAGCCAAGGTTCGCAGGGCCTCGTTGGCTACACCTTC; CDR3: CASSQGSQGLVGYTF
size: -; V: TRBV7-2; length: 19; D: TRBD2; J: TRBJ2-5; DNA: TGTGCCAGCAGCTTTACTAGCGGGGGGGCCTGGAGGGCCCAAGAGACCCAGTACTTC; CDR3: CASSFTSGGAWRAQETQYF
size: few; V: TRBV19; length: 13; D: -; J: TRBJ1-1; DNA: TGTGCCAGTAGGTTAGAGAGGTACACTGAAGCTTTCTTT; CDR3: CASRLERYTEAFF
size: -; V: TRBV4-1; length: 17; D: TRBD1; J: TRBJ1-2; DNA: TGCGCCAGCAGCCAAGTTTACGGGACAGGGAATCTCTATGGCTACACCTTC; CDR3: CASSQVYGTGNLYGYTF
size: -; V: TRBV5-1; length: 15; D: TRBD2; J: TRBJ2-7; DNA: TGCGCCAGCAGTCCTTCCGGGACTAGCGGGGATTGGCAGTACTTC; CDR3: CASSPSGTSGDWQYF
size: -; V: TRBV5-4; length: 14; D: TRBD1; J: TRBJ1-6; DNA: TGTGCCAGCAGCTGGGGACAGGGAGGCTCACCCCTCCACTTT; CDR3: CASSWGQGGSPLHF
size: few; V: TRBV6-4; length: 19; D: TRBD2; J: TRBJ2-7; DNA: TGTGCCAGCAGCCCTGCGTCTGTAATCCATTGTCGGGGGGCCTACGAGCAGTACTTC; CDR3: CASSPASVIHCRGAYEQYF
size: -; V: TRBV18; length: 17; D: -; J: TRBJ2-2; DNA: TGTGCCAGCTCACCCCCGGGGTGGTTTTTAAACACCGGGGAGCTGTTTTTT; CDR3: CASSPPGWFLNTGELFF
size: -; V: TRBV18; length: 13; D: -; J: TRBJ2-7; DNA: TGTGCCAGCTCACGTAGCAGGGAGGACGAGCAGTACTTC; CDR3: CASSRSREDEQYF
size: -; V: TRBV30; length: 11; D: -; J: TRBJ1-1; DNA: TGTGCCTGGAGGGGGGACATAAAAGCTTTCTTT; CDR3: CAWRGDIKAFF
size: -; V: TRBV23-1; length: 10; D: -; J: TRBJ2-7; DNA: TGCGCCAGCACGCAGGGACTTCAGTACTTC; CDR3: CASTQGLQYF
size: -; V: TRBV5-4; length: 16; D: TRBD1; J: TRBJ2-2; DNA: TGTGCCAGCAGCGTCGCCGGGACAGGGAACACCGGGGAGCTGTTTTTT; CDR3: CASSVAGTGNTGELFF
size: -; V: TRBV30; length: 16; D: TRBD1; J: TRBJ1-3; DNA: TGTGCCTGGAGCCGACAGGGACCCGTCTCTGGAAACACCATATATTTT; CDR3: CAWSRQGPVSGNTIYF
size: -; V: TRBV29-1; length: 14; D: TRBD1; J: TRBJ2-7; DNA: TGCAGCGTGACGCTGACAGGGGGCGCCTACGAGCAGTACTTC; CDR3: CSVTLTGGAYEQYF
size: -; V: TRBV5-6; length: 14; D: -; J: TRBJ1-6; DNA: TGTGCCAGCAGCCAACAGGGAGCCGGCCCACCCCTCCACTTT; CDR3: CASSQQGAGPPLHF
size: -; V: TRBV27; length: 14; D: -; J: TRBJ2-3; DNA: TGTGCCAGCTTTAGCGGCTCTAGCACAGATACGCAGTATTTT; CDR3: CASFSGSSTDTQYF
size: -; V: TRBV28; length: 17; D: -; J: TRBJ1-5; DNA: TGTGCCAGCAGTCGGATGAGGACGGGTGGGACTAATCAGCCCCAGCATTTT; CDR3: CASSRMRTGGTNQPQHF
size: -; V: TRBV28; length: 16; D: TRBD2; J: TRBJ2-1; DNA: TGTGCCAGCAGTTTATACGGCGGGGGGTCCTACAATGAGCAGTTCTTC; CDR3: CASSLYGGGSYNEQFF
size: -; V: TRBV5-8; length: 15; D: -; J: TRBJ2-7; DNA: TGTGCCAGCAGCTTGGGTCAGGGTCTTTCCTACGAGCAGTACTTC; CDR3: CASSLGQGLSYEQYF
size: -; V: TRBV18; length: 13; D: -; J: TRBJ1-5; DNA: TGTGCCAGCTCACCAGGCAGCAATCAGCCCCAGCATTTT; CDR3: CASSPGSNQPQHF
size: -; V: TRBV11-1; length: 14; D: -; J: TRBJ1-6; DNA: TGTGCCAGCAGCTTAACAGGGTTGGTCTCACCCCTCCACTTT; CDR3: CASSLTGLVSPLHF
size: -; V: TRBV11-3; length: 16; D: -; J: TRBJ2-5; DNA: TGTGCCAGCAGCTTACTAGCGAGCGCGTACCAAGAGACCCAGTACTTC; CDR3: CASSLLASAYQETQYF
size: -; V: TRBV5-1; length: 14; D: -; J: TRBJ1-6; DNA: TGCGCCAGCAGCTTGGTCCGACCAGGATCACCCCTCCACTTT; CDR3: CASSLVRPGSPLHF
size: -; V: TRBV9; length: 17; D: -; J: TRBJ2-6; DNA: TGTGCCAGCAGCGTCGCGGGGAGGAGCTCTGGGGCCAACGTCCTGACTTTC; CDR3: CASSVAGRSSGANVLTF